The subject of this entry is one T cell receptor (beta chain). Its specificity is unknown. This entry is derived from a study of blood T cells in healthy people across ages. Findings of the study overall: Older individuals had lower TCR beta diversity per million T cells (the decline was roughly linear). There was no known CMV status for donors, so expanded clonotype changes were possibly confounded.

Samples had at least 7 million PBMCs isolated from them. Primers used in a second PCR of about 7 to 12 cycles were a sample-barcoded 5' primer and a J-beta primer mix. One entry per CDR3 protein results from TCRdb running MiXCR on the 5' RACE reads. This sample has about 1.8 million distinct CDR3 sequences, with around 50% found just once. Sequenced: blood. This sequence originates from a woman between 40 and 50 years old in good health.

CDR3 in amino acids: CASSFLLAGGPRKSYEQYF. Written as DNA, the CDR3 is TGTGCCAGCAGCTTTCTACTAGCGGGGGGGCCGCGCAAATCCTACGAGCAGTACTTC. The rearrangement links TRBV7-2 to TRBJ2-7; 13 bases map to TRBD2. J was trimmed by 1 base and V by 3 bases; bases with no gene match: 12. From germline, CDR1 is SGHTA and CDR2 FQGNSA. The CDR3 loop spans 19 amino acids.